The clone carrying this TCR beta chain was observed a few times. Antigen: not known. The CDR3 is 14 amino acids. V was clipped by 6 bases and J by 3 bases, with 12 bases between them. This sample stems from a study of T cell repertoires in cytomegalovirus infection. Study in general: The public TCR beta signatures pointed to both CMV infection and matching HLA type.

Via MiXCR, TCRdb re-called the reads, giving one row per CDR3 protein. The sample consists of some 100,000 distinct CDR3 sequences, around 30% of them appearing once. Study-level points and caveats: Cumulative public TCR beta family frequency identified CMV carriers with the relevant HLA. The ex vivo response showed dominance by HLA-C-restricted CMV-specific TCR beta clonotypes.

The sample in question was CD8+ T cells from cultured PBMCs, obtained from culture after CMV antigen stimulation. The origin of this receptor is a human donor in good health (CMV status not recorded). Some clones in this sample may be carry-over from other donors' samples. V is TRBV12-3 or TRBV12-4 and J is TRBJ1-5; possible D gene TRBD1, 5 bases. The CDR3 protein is CASRAMGDNQPQHF. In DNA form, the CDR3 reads TGTGCCAGCAGGGCCATGGGGGACAATCAGCCCCAGCATTTT.